Listed below are T cell receptor beta chains from one sample, sequenced in a study of T-cell reconstitution after alpha-beta-depleted transplantation in children. TCRdb independently ran MiXCR on the PCR reads; one entry per CDR3 protein. The sample lists over 450,000 distinct CDR3 sequences; 10% were seen once. The source material was PBMCs, sampled before TCRalphabeta/CD19-depleted stem cell transplant. Receptor source: a child under 10 years old with inherited bone marrow failure, due to receive a stem cell transplant. Both conserved end residues are part of each CDR3. Fields, in order: V gene, J gene, clone size, D gene, CDR3 protein, CDR3 DNA. A D gene is named only where the DNA matches it firmly. Rows may omit the clone size; those that give it use once, few, many or a size class.

TRBV19	TRBJ2-4	many	NA	CASSIVPGISKNIQYF	TGTGCCAGTAGTATAGTCCCGGGAATAAGCAAAAACATTCAGTACTTC
TRBV29-1	TRBJ2-5	many	TRBD2	CSVDLGDYLETQYF	TGCAGCGTTGATTTGGGGGACTACCTGGAGACCCAGTACTTC
TRBV6-5	TRBJ2-5	many	TRBD2	CASSYLLGIAGEETQYF	TGTGCCAGCAGTTACCTCCTCGGAATAGCGGGAGAAGAGACCCAGTACTTC
TRBV7-9	TRBJ1-5	many	NA	CASSSRGDQPQHF	TGTGCCAGCAGCTCGAGGGGGGATCAGCCCCAGCATTTT
TRBV3-1	TRBJ2-1	many	TRBD2	CASSFRGGDEQFF	TGTGCCAGCAGCTTCCGTGGGGGGGATGAGCAGTTCTTC
TRBV6-1	TRBJ1-2	few	TRBD1	CASSPILGGGYTF	TGTGCCAGCAGCCCGATCCTAGGGGGCGGCTACACCTTC
TRBV27	TRBJ1-1	few	NA	CASSSTLIRHEAFF	TGTGCCAGCAGTTCCACCCTGATTCGACACGAAGCTTTCTTT
TRBV6-5	TRBJ2-7	many	TRBD2	CASSFSSLGGSYEQYF	TGTGCCAGCAGTTTCAGTTCTCTTGGCGGGAGCTACGAGCAGTACTTC
TRBV20-1	TRBJ2-7	many	NA	CSARVSPSQYF	TGCAGTGCTAGAGTTAGCCCGAGTCAGTACTTC
TRBV14	TRBJ1-1	many	NA	CASSLQGGTEAFF	TGTGCCAGCAGTCTACAGGGAGGCACTGAAGCTTTCTTT
TRBV4-2	TRBJ2-3	many	NA	CASSQDGGRDTQYF	TGTGCCAGCAGCCAAGATGGGGGGAGAGATACGCAGTATTTT
TRBV7-2	TRBJ2-3	many	NA	CASSRVSSTDTQYF	TGTGCCAGCAGCAGGGTCTCTAGCACAGATACGCAGTATTTT
TRBV5-4	TRBJ2-3	many	TRBD2	CASSPGLAGDTQYF	TGTGCCAGCAGCCCGGGACTAGCGGGAGATACGCAGTATTTT
TRBV12-3/TRBV12-4	TRBJ2-3	many	TRBD1	CASSFQRGQGDTQYF	TGTGCCAGCAGTTTTCAGAGGGGGCAAGGAGATACGCAGTATTTT
TRBV7-9	TRBJ2-3	many	TRBD1	CASSSSTGYTDTQYF	TGTGCCAGCAGCTCATCGACAGGGTACACAGATACGCAGTATTTT
TRBV29-1	TRBJ1-2	NA	TRBD1	CSGGTGAEGDYGYTF	TGCAGCGGGGGGACAGGGGCTGAGGGGGACTATGGCTACACCTTC